This TCR beta chain originates from a study of cytomegalovirus exposure and HLA in healthy donors. Study-wide findings and caveats: Productive rates of about 87% or about 30% were seen for most TCR beta V segments in an earlier analysis. Later genetic work tied a missense DCLRE1C variant to beta-chain V and J trimming.

The PCR was carried out with 60 Vbeta primers and 13 Jbeta primers. Generated by immunoSEQ multiplex PCR, the TCRdb table keeps only in-frame clones and is missing some. Of over 50,000 clones in the sample, about 89% were seen once. Samples came from healthy bone marrow donors. Worth noting for this clone: Antigen unknown.

The receptor comes from a man aged 18 to 29 in good health and CMV-seronegative. The sequenced sample consisted of PBMCs.

The CDR3 sequence is CASIGHTSSPLHF. CDR3 bases: TGTGCCAGCATCGGACATACTTCATCACCCCTCCACTTT. This sequence joins TRBV28 and TRBJ1-6; weak D call: TRBD1 (5 bases). Germline assignment: CDR1 MDHEN and CDR2 SYDVKM. The CDR3 spans 13 residues. Deletions cut 7 bases from V and 10 bases from J, with 14 bases between.